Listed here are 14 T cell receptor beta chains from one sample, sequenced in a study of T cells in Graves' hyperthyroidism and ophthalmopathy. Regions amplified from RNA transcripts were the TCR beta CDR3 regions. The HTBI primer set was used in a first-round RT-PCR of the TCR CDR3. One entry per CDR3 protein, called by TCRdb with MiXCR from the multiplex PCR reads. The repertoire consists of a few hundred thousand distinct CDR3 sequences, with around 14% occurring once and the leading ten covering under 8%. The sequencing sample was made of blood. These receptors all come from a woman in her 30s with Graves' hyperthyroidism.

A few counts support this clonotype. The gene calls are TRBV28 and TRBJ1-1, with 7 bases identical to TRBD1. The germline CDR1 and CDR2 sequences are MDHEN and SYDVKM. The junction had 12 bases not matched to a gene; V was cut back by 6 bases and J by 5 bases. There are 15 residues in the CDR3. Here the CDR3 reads CASRGKAGGWTEAFF. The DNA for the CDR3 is TGTGCCAGCAGGGGTAAAGCAGGGGGATGGACTGAAGCTTTCTTT.

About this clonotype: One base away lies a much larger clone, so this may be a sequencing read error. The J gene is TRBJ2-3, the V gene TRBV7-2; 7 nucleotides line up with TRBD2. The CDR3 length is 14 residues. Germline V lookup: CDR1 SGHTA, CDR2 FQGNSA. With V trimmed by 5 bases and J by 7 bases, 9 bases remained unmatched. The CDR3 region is CASSPGWEGNTQYF. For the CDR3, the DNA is TGTGCCAGCAGCCCTGGCTGGGAGGGAAATACGCAGTATTTT.

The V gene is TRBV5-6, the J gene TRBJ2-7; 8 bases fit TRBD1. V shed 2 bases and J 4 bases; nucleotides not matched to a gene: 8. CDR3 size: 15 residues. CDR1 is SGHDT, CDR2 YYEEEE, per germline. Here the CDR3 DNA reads TGTGCCAGCAGCTTCGGGACAGGATCCCCATACGAGCAGTACTTC. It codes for CASSFGTGSPYEQYF.

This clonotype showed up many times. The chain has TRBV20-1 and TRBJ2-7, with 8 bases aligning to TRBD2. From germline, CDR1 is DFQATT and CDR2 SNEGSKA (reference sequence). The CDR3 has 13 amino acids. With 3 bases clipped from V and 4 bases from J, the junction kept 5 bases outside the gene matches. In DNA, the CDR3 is TGCAGTGCTAGTTTGAGCGGGAGTTACGAGCAGTACTTC. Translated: CSASLSGSYEQYF.

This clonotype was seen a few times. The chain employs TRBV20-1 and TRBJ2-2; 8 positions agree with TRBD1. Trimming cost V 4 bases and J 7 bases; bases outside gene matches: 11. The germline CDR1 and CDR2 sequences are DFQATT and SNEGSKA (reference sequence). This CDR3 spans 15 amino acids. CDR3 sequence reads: CSAINSGGADGELFF. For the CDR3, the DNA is TGCAGTGCTATAAATTCAGGGGGCGCGGACGGGGAGCTGTTTTTT.

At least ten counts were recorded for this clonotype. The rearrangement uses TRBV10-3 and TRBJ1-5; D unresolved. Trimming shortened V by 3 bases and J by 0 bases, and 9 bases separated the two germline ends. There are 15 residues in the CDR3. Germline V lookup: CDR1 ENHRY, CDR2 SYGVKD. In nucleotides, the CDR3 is TGTGCCATCAGTGATTCTGGACCTAGCAATCAGCCCCAGCATTTT. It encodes CAISDSGPSNQPQHF.

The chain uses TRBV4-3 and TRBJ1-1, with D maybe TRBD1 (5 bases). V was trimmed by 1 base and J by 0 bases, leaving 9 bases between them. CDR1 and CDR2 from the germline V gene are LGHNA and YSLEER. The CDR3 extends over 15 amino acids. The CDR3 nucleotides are TGCGCCAGCAGCCAAGGACAGTTCATGAACACTGAAGCTTTCTTT. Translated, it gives CASSQGQFMNTEAFF.

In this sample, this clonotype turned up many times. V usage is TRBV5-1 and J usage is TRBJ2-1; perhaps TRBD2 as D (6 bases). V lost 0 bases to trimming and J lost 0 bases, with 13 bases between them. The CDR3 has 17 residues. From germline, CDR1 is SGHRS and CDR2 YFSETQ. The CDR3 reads CASSLAGTPSSYNEQFF. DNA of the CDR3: TGCGCCAGCAGCTTGGCAGGGACTCCAAGCTCCTACAATGAGCAGTTCTTC.

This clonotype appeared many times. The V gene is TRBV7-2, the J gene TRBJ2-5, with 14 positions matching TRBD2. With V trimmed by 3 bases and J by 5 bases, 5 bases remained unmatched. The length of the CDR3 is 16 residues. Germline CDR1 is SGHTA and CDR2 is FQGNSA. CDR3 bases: TGTGCCAGCAGCTTGACTAGCGGGAGGGCCTATGAGACCCAGTACTTC. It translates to CASSLTSGRAYETQYF. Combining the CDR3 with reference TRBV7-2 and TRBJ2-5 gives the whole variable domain GAGVSQSPSNKVTEKGKDVELRCDPISGHTALYWYRQSLGQGLEFLIYFQGNSAPDKSGLPSDRFSAERTGGSVSTLTIQRTQQEDSAVYLCASSLTSGRAYETQYFGPGTRLLVL.

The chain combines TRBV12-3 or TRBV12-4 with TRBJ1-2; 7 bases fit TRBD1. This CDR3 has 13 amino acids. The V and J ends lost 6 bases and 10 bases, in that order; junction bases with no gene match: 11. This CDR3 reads CASSLDRAGDYTF. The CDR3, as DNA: TGTGCCAGCAGCCTCGACAGGGCGGGGGACTACACCTTC.

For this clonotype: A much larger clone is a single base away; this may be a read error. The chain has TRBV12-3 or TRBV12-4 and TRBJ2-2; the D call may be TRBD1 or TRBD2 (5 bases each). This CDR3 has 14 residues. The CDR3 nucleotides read TGTGCCAGCAGTTTCGGGGCACACACCGGGGAGCTGTGTTTT. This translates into CASSFGAHTGELCF.

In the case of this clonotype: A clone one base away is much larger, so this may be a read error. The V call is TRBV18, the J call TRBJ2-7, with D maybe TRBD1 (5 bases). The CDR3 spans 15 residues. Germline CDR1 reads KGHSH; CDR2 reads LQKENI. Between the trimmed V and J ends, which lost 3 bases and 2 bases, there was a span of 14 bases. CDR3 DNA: TGTGCCAGCTCACCCCTGACAGAGCCTACCTACGAGCAGTACTTC. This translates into CASSPLTEPTYEQYF.

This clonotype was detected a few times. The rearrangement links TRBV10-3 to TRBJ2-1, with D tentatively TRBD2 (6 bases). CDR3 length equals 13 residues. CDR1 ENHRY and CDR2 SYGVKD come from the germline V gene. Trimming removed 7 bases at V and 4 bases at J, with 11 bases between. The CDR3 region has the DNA TGTGCCATCAATCGGGAGCGGTACAATGAGCAGTTCTTC. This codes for CAINRERYNEQFF.

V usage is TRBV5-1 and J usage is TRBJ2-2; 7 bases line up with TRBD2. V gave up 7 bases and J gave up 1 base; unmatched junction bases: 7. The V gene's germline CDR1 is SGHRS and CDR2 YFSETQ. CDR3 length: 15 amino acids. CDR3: CASRTSEKNTGELFF. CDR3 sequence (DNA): TGCGCCAGCCGTACTAGCGAGAAGAACACCGGGGAGCTGTTTTTT.